This TCR beta chain emerged from a study of PD-1 blockade in classical Hodgkin lymphoma. Study-wide findings and caveats: Newly diagnosed patients were reported to start with lower TCR diversity than healthy donors.

In this sample, this clone turned up once. Its antigen is undetermined. V was clipped by 2 bases and J by 4 bases, with 12 bases between them. Germline-derived CDR1 and CDR2 are LGHNA and YSLEER. This CDR3 has 16 residues. No patient escaped relapse after autologous stem cell transplantation, and brentuximab vedotin exposure varied. Thawed PBMCs were the source of CD8+ T cells, obtained through magnetic negative selection. Patients had relapsed/refractory classical Hodgkin lymphoma with complete response, partial response or progressive disease as best response. Sequenced by immunoSEQ multiplex PCR; TCRdb stores in-frame clones only, minus some. The sample lists 1,600 or so clones, roughly 63% occurring once.

Source: CD8+ T cells from blood, taken at baseline. The chain recombines TRBV4-3 with TRBJ1-6, with a possible D match to TRBD1 (6 bases). This TCR was recovered from a human donor with classical Hodgkin lymphoma. The CDR3 region has the DNA TGCGCCAGCAGCCAAACATCGACAGGATATAATTCACCCCTCCACTTT. As protein: CASSQTSTGYNSPLHF.